One T cell receptor beta chain is described in this entry. Antigen specificity is unknown. This CDR3 comprises 12 residues. V lost 4 bases and J 2 bases, leaving 6 bases between the germline ends. Germline values: CDR1 SGHRS, CDR2 YFSETQ. The data are from a study of a mutant IDH1 vaccine in newly diagnosed glioma. As for time point: week 35, safety follow-up. The vaccine gave 300 ug of a 20-mer mutant IDH1 peptide subcutaneously per dose. At weeks 1, 3, 5, 7, 11, 15, 19 and 23, patients received a vaccination, eight in all. TCRdb keeps only in-frame clones here, not all; method: immunoSEQ multiplex PCR. The table shows tens of thousands of clones, with 65% to 90% occurring only once.

Specimen: PBMCs, collected from a glioma patient whose treatment included an IDH1 peptide vaccine. The TCR sequence derives from a woman aged 40-49 years with glioma. Some clones in this sample may be carry-over from other donors' samples. The chain links TRBV5-1 to TRBJ2-5; D remains ambiguous. The CDR3 coding sequence is TGCGCCAGCAGCGTAGATCAAGAGACCCAGTACTTC. Its translation is CASSVDQETQYF.